A single sample is the source of the 20 T cell receptor beta chains below, sequenced in a study of T cell repertoires in cytomegalovirus infection. Each CDR3 protein is one row after TCRdb ran MiXCR on the reads. The top ten hold roughly a fifth of the sample, which has over 250,000 distinct CDR3 sequences, under 25% seen once. These receptors lack a known antigen. Source: cultured PBMCs, taken from culture after CMV antigen stimulation. These receptor sequences come from a human donor in good health (CMV status not recorded). Some clones in this sample may be carry-over from other donors' samples.

This sequence joins TRBV6-6 and TRBJ1-1; possible D gene TRBD1, 5 bases. The CDR3 extends over 13 amino acids. Germline CDR1 reads MNHNY; CDR2 reads SVGAGI (reference sequence). Trimming took 5 bases from V and 5 from J, leaving 12 bases between them. The CDR3 nucleotides read TGTGCCAGCAGTCTTCTCAAGGGGACTGAAGCTTTCTTT. This gives the protein CASSLLKGTEAFF.

There are many counts of this clonotype. This chain links TRBV7-8 with TRBJ2-3, with D possibly matching TRBD2 (6 bases). Trimming pared 6 bases from V and 0 bases from J, leaving 13 bases between. This CDR3 has 15 amino acids. The V gene's germline CDR1 is SGHVS and CDR2 FQNEAQ. The CDR3 loop is CASSSLRGSTDTQYF. The CDR3 DNA sequence: TGTGCCAGCAGTTCTCTCCGGGGGAGCACAGATACGCAGTATTTT.

This clonotype was detected only a few times. The chain is built from TRBV7-2 and TRBJ2-1; 7 bases match TRBD1. V shed 4 bases and J 0 bases; nucleotides not matched to a gene: 6. The CDR3 covers 16 residues. Germline CDR1 is SGHTA and CDR2 is FQGNSA. The CDR3: CASSSPGQSSYNEQFF. The CDR3 DNA sequence: TGTGCCAGCAGCTCCCCGGGACAGAGCTCCTACAATGAGCAGTTCTTC.

The rearrangement links TRBV6-2 or TRBV6-3 to TRBJ2-1; a weak D match, TRBD2 (6 bases). V dropped 6 bases and J dropped 7 bases, with 19 bases sitting between them. The germline CDR1 and CDR2 sequences are MNHEY and SVGEGT. The CDR3 runs 15 residues. The CDR3 DNA follows: TGTGCCAGCAGCCCGGGACTCACCATTACGAATGAGCAGTTCTTC. Amino acids: CASSPGLTITNEQFF.

This clonotype showed up many times. The V and J genes are TRBV7-2 and TRBJ1-2; TRBD1 matches 10 bases. With 1 base clipped from V and 4 bases from J, the junction kept 3 bases outside the gene matches. In germline, CDR1 is SGHTA, CDR2 FQGNSA. The CDR3 covers 15 residues. The CDR3 sequence is CASSLEGQGTYGYTF. Written as DNA, the CDR3 is TGTGCCAGCAGCTTAGAGGGACAGGGGACCTATGGCTACACCTTC.

This clonotype was counted only a few times. V is TRBV6-2 or TRBV6-3 and J is TRBJ2-1; 9 bases map to TRBD1. From germline, CDR1 is MNHEY and CDR2 SVGEGT. The V and J ends lost 2 bases and 5 bases, in that order; junction bases with no gene match: 7. The CDR3 totals 16 residues. The chain's CDR3 is CASSYVQGASNNEQFF. CDR3 coding DNA: TGTGCCAGCAGTTACGTACAGGGGGCCTCAAACAATGAGCAGTTCTTC.

This clonotype has just a few counts. This chain connects TRBV12-3 or TRBV12-4 to TRBJ1-1; a possible D gene is TRBD1 (5 bases). Trimming pared 3 bases from V and 0 bases from J, leaving 11 bases between. This CDR3 region has 15 residues. CDR3 region: CASSFMRTMNTEAFF. The CDR3 DNA reads as TGTGCCAGCAGTTTCATGCGGACAATGAACACTGAAGCTTTCTTT.

Here the CDR3 DNA reads TGCAGTGGTCGGACTAGCGGGAGTTCGAGTGGGTCCTACAATGAGCAGTTCTTC. Translation: CSGRTSGSSSGSYNEQFF. The genes are TRBV20-1 and TRBJ2-1; the match to TRBD2 covers 13 bases. Looked up from germline, CDR1 is DFQATT and CDR2 is SNEGSKA (reference sequence). After removal of 7 bases from V and 1 base from J, the junction contained 13 bases not matched to a gene. The CDR3 length is 18 residues.

This chain uses TRBV28 with TRBJ2-7; 9 bases fit TRBD2. Germline CDR1 MDHEN, CDR2 SYDVKM. The CDR3 runs 16 residues. V shed 5 bases and J 1 base; nucleotides not matched to a gene: 9. The CDR3 DNA sequence: TGTGCCAGCAGTCCGCGACTAGCGGACAAGTCCTACGAGCAGTACGTC. It encodes CASSPRLADKSYEQYV.

In its sample, this clonotype was seen a few times. The chain carries TRBV10-3 and TRBJ2-5, with 9 bases identical to TRBD2. From germline, CDR1 is ENHRY and CDR2 SYGVKD. The CDR3 is 13 residues long. V dropped 8 bases and J dropped 5; count of bases not matched to a gene: 6. In nucleotides, the CDR3 is TGTGCCATCGGCGGGAGGGCCGGGGAGACCCAGTACTTC. It codes for CAIGGRAGETQYF.

As concerns this clonotype: One end of the junction fails to match germline, which may point to a read error. This sequence joins TRBV6-1 and TRBJ1-1, with 7 bases aligning to TRBD1. The CDR3 contains 14 residues. The germline CDR1 and CDR2 sequences are MNHNS and SASEGT. CDR3 sequence (DNA): TGTGCCAGCAGGGAAGGACAGGCCAAGGGTGAAGCTTTCTTT. Its protein product is CASREGQAKGEAFF.

V usage is TRBV5-6 and J usage is TRBJ2-3; 11 bases match TRBD2. Per germline, CDR1 SGHDT and CDR2 YYEEEE. The CDR3 extends over 18 amino acids. Germline trimming cut 1 base from V and 4 bases from J; bases unmatched to any gene: 11. The CDR3 loop reads CASSLTSGRVWSADTQYF. The CDR3 DNA follows: TGTGCCAGCAGCTTGACTAGCGGGAGAGTTTGGAGCGCAGATACGCAGTATTTT. Combining the CDR3 with reference TRBV5-6 and TRBJ2-3 gives the whole variable domain DAGVTQSPTHLIKTRGQQVTLRCSPKSGHDTVSWYQQALGQGPQFIFQYYEEEERQRGNFPDRFSGHQFPNYSSELNVNALLLGDSALYLCASSLTSGRVWSADTQYFGPGTRLTVL.

The chain joins TRBV7-2 to TRBJ2-1, with 13 positions matching TRBD2. Unmatched junction bases numbered 6, after V lost 1 base and J lost 9 bases. Germline CDR1 and CDR2: SGHTA and FQGNSA. The length of the CDR3 is 16 residues. CDR3 bases: TGTGCCAGCAGCTTAGTGCCGGGACTAGCGGGATTTGAGCAGTTCTTC. It specifies CASSLVPGLAGFEQFF.

The rearrangement joins TRBV27 to TRBJ1-1; D is perhaps TRBD1 (6 bases). This CDR3 contains 16 residues. Trimming removed 8 bases at V and 0 bases at J, with 19 bases between. Germline CDR1 MNHEY, CDR2 SMNVEV (reference sequence). The CDR3: CASSRGGGRVNTEAFF. The CDR3 region has the DNA TGTGCCAGCTCCAGGGGCGGGGGGCGAGTGAACACTGAAGCTTTCTTT.

CDR3: CASLGQETQYF. The CDR3 region has the DNA TGTGCCAGCTTGGGCCAAGAGACCCAGTACTTC. V is TRBV2 and J is TRBJ2-5; D gene ambiguous. The length of the CDR3 is 11 residues. V was cut by 8 bases and J by 1 base, with 5 bases left in between. Germline V gene sequence: CDR1 SNHLY, CDR2 FYNNEI.

The CDR3 DNA is TGTGCCAGCACCGGTAGACAGGGAGCGACGGATACGCAGTATTTT. Protein sequence: CASTGRQGATDTQYF. The chain uses TRBV6-6 and TRBJ2-3; 7 bases agree with TRBD1. The CDR3 is made up of 15 amino acids. From germline, CDR1 is MNHNY and CDR2 SVGAGI (reference sequence). The V and J ends lost 7 bases and 6 bases, in that order; junction bases with no gene match: 13.

This chain links TRBV30 with TRBJ1-5; 7 bases fit TRBD1. The CDR3 is 15 residues long. Germline V CDR1 and CDR2: GTSNPN, SVGIG (reference sequence). J gave up 5 bases and V 2 bases, and 9 bases lay outside the gene matches. As DNA, the CDR3 is TGTGCCTGGAGTTTCGGGACAGAAGGATATCAGCCCCAGCATTTT. Translation gives CAWSFGTEGYQPQHF.

This chain connects TRBV5-6 to TRBJ2-1; 10 nucleotides agree with TRBD2. Germline lookup yields CDR1 SGHDT and CDR2 YYEEEE. The trim removed 6 bases at V and 1 base at J, leaving 7 bases unmatched. The length of the CDR3 is 16 residues. The CDR3 bases are TGTGCCAGCACTACAAGCGGGAGGGTATCCTACAATGAGCAGTTCTTC. Amino acids: CASTTSGRVSYNEQFF.

The rearrangement joins TRBV7-9 to TRBJ2-1, with D perhaps matching TRBD2 (6 bases). Deletions cut 0 bases from V and 6 bases from J, with 9 bases between. CDR1 is SEHNR and CDR2 is FQNEAQ in the germline V gene (reference sequence). This CDR3 spans 14 amino acids. CDR3 in amino acids: CASSLATGVNEQFF. The CDR3 DNA sequence: TGTGCCAGCAGCTTAGCCACGGGAGTCAATGAGCAGTTCTTC.

This clonotype was detected many times. J is TRBJ2-3 and V is TRBV7-8; D is unresolved. Germline CDR1 SGHVS, CDR2 FQNEAQ. The length of the CDR3 is 13 residues. With 5 bases removed from V and 6 bases from J, the gap between germline ends came to 12 bases. CDR3 protein: CASSPPLADTQYF. CDR3 bases: TGTGCCAGCAGCCCCCCGCTGGCGGATACGCAGTATTTT.